A selection of T cell receptor beta chains follows, all from one sample in a study of T cells in Graves' hyperthyroidism and ophthalmopathy. In TCRdb, the multiplex PCR reads were re-called with MiXCR into one record per CDR3 protein. The sample includes around 720,000 distinct CDR3 sequences, around a third of them seen just once. Sequenced: blood. The receptors were gathered from a woman in her thirties or forties with Graves' hyperthyroidism. Both conserved end residues are part of each CDR3. D genes are given only for firm matches. The listing skips clone size in some rows; elsewhere it reads once, few, many or a size class.

v_call	j_call	d_call	clone_size	cdr3_aa	cdr3_nt
TRBV7-9	TRBJ2-6	TRBD1	few	CASSSGQGTSGANVLTF	TGTGCCAGCAGCTCGGGACAGGGGACCTCTGGGGCCAACGTCCTGACTTTC
TRBV12-3/TRBV12-4	TRBJ1-2	.	.	CASSFTGDPNYGYTF	TGTGCCAGCAGTTTCACCGGGGACCCTAACTATGGCTACACCTTC
TRBV5-1	TRBJ1-2	.	few	CASSLGGPGDYGYTF	TGCGCCAGCAGCTTGGGTGGCCCCGGCGACTATGGCTACACCTTC
TRBV6-5	TRBJ2-5	TRBD2	few	CASSILAKETQYF	TGTGCCAGCAGCATACTAGCGAAAGAGACCCAGTACTTC
TRBV10-2	TRBJ2-7	TRBD2	.	CASSSGGGESSYEQYF	TGTGCCAGCAGTAGTGGTGGGGGGGAGAGCTCCTACGAGCAGTACTTC
TRBV5-6	TRBJ1-1	.	many	CASSLIPTEAFF	TGTGCCAGCAGCTTGATCCCCACTGAAGCTTTCTTT
TRBV12-3/TRBV12-4	TRBJ2-7	.	.	CASGFVDYEQYF	TGTGCCAGCGGTTTTGTCGACTACGAGCAGTACTTC
TRBV15	TRBJ1-2	TRBD1	many	CATSRDPHPRDRDGYTF	TGTGCCACCAGCAGAGATCCTCACCCCCGGGACAGGGATGGCTACACCTTC
TRBV2	TRBJ1-5	.	.	CASSEDQGYGNQPQHF	TGTGCCAGCAGTGAAGATCAGGGCTATGGCAATCAGCCCCAGCATTTT
TRBV4-1	TRBJ1-2	TRBD1	once	CASSLWTGWEHGYTF	TGTGCCAGCAGCCTCTGGACAGGGTGGGAGCATGGCTACACCTTC
TRBV5-1	TRBJ2-5	TRBD1	few	CASSLIGQGAETQYF	TGCGCCAGCAGCTTGATAGGACAGGGGGCCGAGACCCAGTACTTC
TRBV5-1	TRBJ1-4	.	.	CASSLTSDNEKLFF	TGCGCCAGCAGCTTGACATCGGATAATGAAAAACTGTTTTTT
TRBV2	TRBJ2-5	.	many	CASSVGPEETQYF	TGTGCCAGCAGTGTAGGACCCGAAGAGACCCAGTACTTC
TRBV9	TRBJ1-2	.	.	CASSPPGGEYGYTF	TGTGCCAGCTCACCACCCGGGGGGGAATATGGCTACACCTTC
TRBV29-1	TRBJ1-2	.	.	CSSYEGGYGYTF	TGCAGCAGTTACGAGGGGGGCTATGGCTACACCTTC
TRBV6-6	TRBJ1-5	.	.	CASSTPTGIGDQPQHF	TGTGCCAGCAGTACCCCGACAGGAATCGGCGATCAGCCCCAGCATTTT